This entry lists 14 T cell receptor beta chains sequenced from one sample in a study of T cells in tuberculosis. Data came from immunoSEQ multiplex PCR; TCRdb stores just in-frame clones and leaves some out. The sample has some 31,000 clones; roughly 83% are singletons. Time point: new active TB diagnosis, blood taken before or within 7 days of starting treatment. The input for sequencing was PBMCs, taken at tuberculosis diagnosis. These receptors came from an adult with tuberculosis.

The count of this clone is one. The chain employs TRBV28 and TRBJ1-2, with D unresolved. Germline V lookup: CDR1 MDHEN, CDR2 SYDVKM. CDR3 length: 12 residues. With 1 base removed from V and 9 bases from J, the gap between germline ends came to 9 bases. CDR3 sequence reads: CASSLSEGRYTF. CDR3 nucleotides: TGTGCCAGCAGTTTATCTGAGGGCCGCTACACCTTC.

The genes are TRBV9 and TRBJ2-2; 7 bases are shared with TRBD2. CDR1 SGDLS and CDR2 YYNGEE come from the germline V gene. V trimming: 0 bases; J trimming: 6 bases; junction bases outside the gene matches: 5. This CDR3 has 15 amino acids. CDR3 amino acids: CASSVGTSRSGELFF. DNA for the CDR3: TGTGCCAGCAGCGTAGGGACTAGTAGATCCGGGGAGCTGTTTTTT. The whole variable domain, filled in from reference TRBV9 and TRBJ2-2, reads DSGVTQTPKHLITATGQRVTLRCSPRSGDLSVYWYQQSLDQGLQFLIQYYNGEERAKGNILERFSAQQFPDLHSELNLSSLELGDSALYFCASSVGTSRSGELFFGEGSRLTVL.

This chain joins TRBV11-1 and TRBJ2-4, with TRBD2 identical over 15 bases. The CDR3 consists of 18 residues. CDR1 is SGHAT and CDR2 is FQDESV in the germline V gene (reference sequence). Trimming cost V 5 bases and J 2 bases; bases outside gene matches: 7. The CDR3 loop reads CASSPGLAGGKPKNIQYF. In nucleotides, the CDR3 is TGTGCCAGCAGCCCGGGACTAGCGGGAGGAAAACCCAAAAACATTCAGTACTTC.

Written as DNA, the CDR3 is TGTGCCAGCAGCGTAGCCTTGCTCCGGGACGGGGGGGCAACCGGGGAGCTGTTTTTT. It is translated as CASSVALLRDGGATGELFF. The chain is built from TRBV9 and TRBJ2-2, with TRBD2 identical over 8 bases. This CDR3 has 19 residues. Trimming at V came to 0 bases and at J to 5 bases, leaving 15 bases not matched to a gene. In germline, CDR1 is SGDLS, CDR2 YYNGEE.

The chain uses TRBV18 and TRBJ2-7, with 10 nucleotides matching TRBD1. Germline CDR1 and CDR2: KGHSH and LQKENI. V trimming: 6 bases; J trimming: 3 bases; junction bases outside the gene matches: 8. The CDR3 contains 15 residues. CDR3 nucleotide sequence: TGTGCCAGCTCCCGCGGACAGGGGGGAAACTACGAGCAGTACTTC. This gives the protein CASSRGQGGNYEQYF.

The V call is TRBV13, the J call TRBJ2-7; 9 bases agree with TRBD1. V lost 5 bases and J lost 6; bases outside the gene matches: 8. CDR1 and CDR2 from the germline V gene are PRHDT and FYEKMQ (reference sequence). This CDR3 comprises 14 residues. As DNA, the CDR3 is TGTGCCAGCAGCCCCCGGACAGGGGTAGGCGAGCAGTACTTC. Amino acids: CASSPRTGVGEQYF. Full variable domain (outside the CDR3, taken from reference TRBV13 and TRBJ2-7): AAGVIQSPRHLIKEKRETATLKCYPIPRHDTVYWYQQGPGQDPQFLISFYEKMQSDKGSIPDRFSAQQFSDYHSELNMSSLELGDSALYFCASSPRTGVGEQYFGPGTRLTVT.

The chain joins TRBV6-5 to TRBJ2-3, with 13 bases lining up with TRBD2. The CDR3 totals 16 residues. Germline CDR1 reads MNHEY; CDR2 reads SVGAGI. Losses at the gene ends were 2 bases for V and 3 bases for J; bases not matched to a gene: 2. In nucleotides, the CDR3 is TGTGCCAGCAGTTACCCGACTAGCGGGGGGACAGATACGCAGTATTTT. As protein: CASSYPTSGGTDTQYF.

A single count supports this clone. This chain uses TRBV14 with TRBJ2-2; D unresolved. The CDR3 extends over 14 amino acids. V shed 1 base and J shed 1 base, with 4 bases lying between them. Per the germline V gene, CDR1 is SGHDN and CDR2 is FVKESK. The CDR3 loop reads CASSQGGNTGELFF. The CDR3 DNA follows: TGTGCCAGCAGCCAAGGAGGGAACACCGGGGAGCTGTTTTTT.

The rearrangement joins TRBV21-1 to TRBJ1-5; the table's TRBD1 call for D was not verified on the DNA. TRBV21-1 is termed a pseudogene. The CDR3 sequence is 14 residues long. This CDR3 is CASRKGQGHQPQHF. The CDR3 nucleotides are TGTGCCAGCAGGAAAGGACAGGGGCATCAGCCCCAGCATTTT.

This clone came up once. In DNA form, the CDR3 reads TGCGCCAGCAGCTTTGTGGAGTCGCCCACCGGGGAGCTGTTTTTT. Residues: CASSFVESPTGELFF. The chain carries TRBV5-1 and TRBJ2-2; D uncertain. Germline V gene data show CDR1 as SGHRS and CDR2 as YFSETQ. The CDR3 covers 15 residues. The V end lost 2 bases, the J end lost 4 bases, and 12 bases lay between the germline ends.

This chain connects TRBV6-5 to TRBJ2-5; D is possibly TRBD2 (6 bases). Germline CDR1 MNHEY, CDR2 SVGAGI. Trimming pared 2 bases from V and 8 bases from J, leaving 15 bases between. This CDR3 has 14 residues. In DNA, the CDR3 is TGTGCCAGCAGTTACAGGAGGGAAGGTAGTACCCAGTACTTC. It translates to CASSYRREGSTQYF.

The rearrangement joins TRBV7-9 to TRBJ2-2; weak D call: TRBD1 (5 bases). Trimming cost V 4 bases and J 0 bases, with 9 bases left between them. The CDR3 has 15 residues. Germline V gene sequence: CDR1 SEHNR, CDR2 FQNEAQ (reference sequence). CDR3 DNA sequence: TGTGCCAGCAGCTGGGGCTCCGCGAACACCGGGGAGCTGTTTTTT. Encoded protein: CASSWGSANTGELFF.

The V call is TRBV18, the J call TRBJ2-2; 9 nucleotides match TRBD2. CDR1 is KGHSH and CDR2 is LQKENI in the germline V gene. J lost 5 bases, V lost 5 bases, and 9 bases had no gene match. The length of the CDR3 is 16 residues. In DNA form, the CDR3 reads TGTGCCAGCTCATCCCTTCGACTAGCGGAGACCGGGGAGCTGTTTTTT. This codes for CASSSLRLAETGELFF.

The rearrangement uses TRBV30 and TRBJ2-4; possibly TRBD2 for D (5 bases). CDR3 size: 17 residues. V lost 3 bases, J lost 1 base, and 19 bases lay in between. In germline, CDR1 is GTSNPN, CDR2 SVGIG (reference sequence). The CDR3 sequence: CAWSISGNDGAKNIQYF. The CDR3 DNA sequence: TGTGCCTGGAGCATTTCGGGAAATGATGGGGCCAAAAACATTCAGTACTTC.